This T cell receptor (beta chain) was captured by sequencing in a study of blood T cell repertoires in COVID-19. Overall study context: Donors in the United States, Italy and Spain gave samples during acute or convalescent COVID-19. The analysed material was cDNA or gDNA that came from T cells, B-cell-depleted T cells, or PBMCs.

Germline V CDR1 and CDR2: SGHDN, FVKESK. CDR3 length: 18 amino acids. V trimming: 4 bases; J trimming: 6 bases; junction bases outside the gene matches: 15. Original analysis: From reference gene primer amplification, estimates of nucleated cell counts were derived. Produced via immunoSEQ multiplex PCR; TCRdb's table is partial and in-frame only. V, J and clone size are those of that table, while D and trimming were read from the DNA. The table includes 200,000 to 300,000 clones, about 83% detected once. The chain uses TRBV14 and TRBJ2-7; 13 bases are shared with TRBD2. Sequencing was done on a sample of peripheral blood. This receptor was taken from a man in his forties or fifties with acute or convalescent COVID-19. For the CDR3, the DNA is TGTGCCAGCAGCCTTCGGTGGGGGACTAGCGGGACTGGGAGCGAGCAGTACTTC. Its translation: CASSLRWGTSGTGSEQYF.